This TCR beta chain stems from a study of shared clonotypes between healthy human individuals. Trimming cost V 5 bases and J 5 bases, with 18 bases left between them. Germline V gene sequence: CDR1 MDHEN, CDR2 SYDVKM. The CDR3 is made up of 15 amino acids. Generated by immunoSEQ multiplex PCR, the TCRdb table keeps only in-frame clones and is missing some. The sample contains over a million clones, approximately 98.5% of which appear only once. This chain connects TRBV28 to TRBJ1-1; unclear D gene. The sequence was obtained from a man aged 25-40 years in good health. The sample consisted of naive CD4+ T cells sorted from blood. Subset meaning: CD45RA+ positively selected. The chain's CDR3 is CASSPSSAPWTEAFF. The DNA of the CDR3 is TGTGCCAGCAGTCCCTCAAGTGCTCCCTGGACTGAAGCTTTCTTT.